The subject of this entry is one T cell receptor (beta chain). The sample is drawn from a study of OX40 agonist ivuxolimab in advanced cancers. Trimming took off 0 bases at V and 6 bases at J, with 3 bases between the two ends. CDR1 MNHEY and CDR2 SVGAGI come from the germline V gene. The CDR3 consists of 13 residues. Here immunoSEQ multiplex PCR was the method, and the copy in TCRdb shows in-frame clones only, minus some. The repertoire holds nearly 60,000 clones, 81% seen once, with 0.7% to 0.8% in the top ten. Sequences were derived from CD4+ or CD8+ T cells sorted from blood, sampled in a trial of the OX40 agonist ivuxolimab. The rearrangement links TRBV6-5 to TRBJ1-6; D is undetermined. The receptor comes from an adult with an advanced solid tumor such as melanoma, head and neck, liver or kidney cancer. The CDR3 protein is CASSYSINSPLHF. The DNA for the CDR3 is TGTGCCAGCAGTTACTCGATTAATTCACCCCTCCACTTT.